The 11 T cell receptor beta chains below come from one sample, sequenced in a study of T cells after yellow fever vaccination. TCRdb re-analysed the 5' RACE reads in MiXCR, keeping a single row per CDR3 protein. This sample has 310,000 or so distinct CDR3 sequences, with around 7% found just once. The starting material was PBMCs, obtained around 45 days after the first yellow fever vaccination. The receptors shown here come from a man younger than 35 who received the YFV17D yellow fever vaccine.

The rearrangement links TRBV5-1 to TRBJ2-5; D is ambiguous. V lost 4 bases to trimming and J lost 5 bases, with 12 bases between them. Germline V CDR1 and CDR2: SGHRS, YFSETQ. The CDR3 extends over 13 amino acids. The CDR3 spells CASSPLSAETQYF. Written as DNA, the CDR3 is TGCGCCAGCAGCCCCCTGAGTGCGGAGACCCAGTACTTC.

This chain joins TRBV20-1 and TRBJ1-6, with D maybe TRBD1 (5 bases). Germline CDR1 DFQATT, CDR2 SNEGSKA (reference sequence). CDR3 length: 15 residues. V lost 2 bases, J lost 7 bases, and 15 bases lay in between. CDR3 bases: TGCAGTGCTAGAACAGGACGGAGCATCAATTCACCCCTCCACTTT. Protein: CSARTGRSINSPLHF.

This clonotype was detected a few times. J is TRBJ1-6 and V is TRBV20-1; 7 bases are a match to TRBD1. Unmatched junction bases numbered 7, after V lost 4 bases and J lost 7 bases. Germline CDR1 DFQATT, CDR2 SNEGSKA (reference sequence). The CDR3 length is 14 residues. The CDR3 DNA reads TGCAGTGCTAACAGGGGCAGTTCGAATTCACCCCTCCACTTT. Amino acid sequence: CSANRGSSNSPLHF.

Only a few counts were recorded for this clonotype. V and J are TRBV6-1 and TRBJ1-6, with 7 nucleotides matching TRBD1. Germline lookup yields CDR1 MNHNS and CDR2 SASEGT. Germline trimming cut 11 bases from V and 5 bases from J; bases unmatched to any gene: 6. The CDR3 runs to 13 residues. The CDR3 region has the DNA TGTGCCGGGGGACAGCCTGATAATTCACCCCTCCACTTT. It codes for CAGGQPDNSPLHF.

This clonotype was counted ten times or more. The chain joins TRBV5-1 to TRBJ1-1; D unclear. Germline loops: CDR1 SGHRS, CDR2 YFSETQ. The CDR3 spans 18 residues. Trimming shortened V by 7 bases and J by 4 bases, and 29 bases separated the two germline ends. DNA for the CDR3: TGCGCCAGCCGGACGAGGGAGGTCGTAATGGGTCGGGGCACTGAAGCTTTCTTT. Its translation: CASRTREVVMGRGTEAFF.

CDR3 amino acids: CASSLGRAWGNIQYF. The DNA of the CDR3 is TGTGCCAGCAGCTTGGGCAGGGCGTGGGGAAACATTCAGTACTTC. V usage is TRBV5-6 and J usage is TRBJ2-4; D is possibly TRBD1 (5 bases). There are 15 residues in the CDR3. Germline-derived CDR1 and CDR2 are SGHDT and YYEEEE. Trimming removed 0 bases from V and 6 bases from J, with 13 bases in between.

This clonotype has a count of ten or more. V is TRBV28 and J is TRBJ2-5; D is perhaps TRBD2 (5 bases). V was trimmed by 6 bases and J by 2 bases, leaving 10 bases between them. This CDR3 is 13 amino acids long. Germline assignment: CDR1 MDHEN and CDR2 SYDVKM. CDR3 in amino acids: CASSKSGQETQYF. The CDR3 DNA reads TGTGCCAGCAGCAAATCGGGGCAAGAGACCCAGTACTTC.

The chain carries TRBV2 and TRBJ2-2, with D possibly TRBD1 on 7 matching bases. CDR1 SNHLY and CDR2 FYNNEI come from the germline V gene. The CDR3 spans 14 residues. The V and J ends lost 4 bases and 5 bases respectively, with 11 bases between them. The CDR3, as DNA: TGTGCCAGCAGTGCGGCAGGGGGGACCGGGGAGCTGTTTTTT. Encoded protein: CASSAAGGTGELFF.

Ten or more counts support this clonotype. V is TRBV5-4 and J is TRBJ2-5; 10 bases align to TRBD2. This CDR3 spans 15 amino acids. The germline V gene encodes CDR1 SGHNT and CDR2 YYREEE (reference sequence). The V segment lost 4 bases and the J segment 4 bases; nucleotides outside the gene matches: 7. CDR3 loop: CASSMGLARRETQYF. The CDR3 DNA reads as TGTGCCAGCAGCATGGGACTAGCGAGAAGAGAGACCCAGTACTTC.

The chain joins TRBV20-1 to TRBJ2-6, with D possibly being TRBD2 (5 bases). V was clipped by 1 base and J by 1 base, with 5 bases between them. Germline V CDR1 and CDR2: DFQATT, SNEGSKA (reference sequence). CDR3 length equals 14 residues. The CDR3, as DNA: TGCAGTGCTAGAGCGGGGTCTGGGGCCAACGTCCTGACTTTC. It codes for CSARAGSGANVLTF.

This clonotype was counted only a few times. The chain has TRBV14 and TRBJ2-3, with 8 bases identical to TRBD2. The junction had 6 bases not matched to a gene; V was cut back by 1 base and J by 0 bases. CDR1 and CDR2 from the germline V gene are SGHDN and FVKESK. CDR3 length: 17 amino acids. CDR3 sequence: CASSQGRGGTSTDTQYF. The CDR3, as DNA: TGTGCCAGCAGCCAAGGCCGCGGGGGGACCAGCACAGATACGCAGTATTTT. The full variable domain, rest sourced from reference TRBV14 and TRBJ2-3, is EAGVTQFPSHSVIEKGQTVTLRCDPISGHDNLYWYRRVMGKEIKFLLHFVKESKQDESGMPNNRFLAERTGGTYSTLKVQPAELEDSGVYFCASSQGRGGTSTDTQYFGPGTRLTVL.